This T cell receptor (beta chain) was sequenced for a study of blood T cell repertoires in COVID-19. Study-wide context: Samples representing acute and convalescent COVID-19 were sourced from the United States, Italy and Spain. The analysed material was cDNA or gDNA that came from T cells, B-cell-depleted T cells, or PBMCs.

The CDR3 is made up of 16 amino acids. Germline CDR1 reads SGHNT; CDR2 reads YENEEA. Clones were sequenced by immunoSEQ multiplex PCR, and TCRdb holds only the in-frame ones, with some missing. The sample contains 250,000 to 300,000 clones, 89% of which appear only once. This clone was counted a single time. Which cohort a participant joined came from the clinical history participants gave. Recovered status applied to Cohort 3 donors who had two consecutive negative PCRs. It also applied to those with clearance or with symptom resolution. This chain links TRBV11-3 with TRBJ2-3, with 8 bases that match TRBD2. Material: PBMCs or T cells enriched from blood (not recorded which). The clonotype originates from a woman aged 55-70 years who had recovered from COVID-19. In nucleotides, the CDR3 is TGTGCAAGAGGGGAGCGGGGGCCCCGGAGCACAGATACGCAGTATTTT. Its translation: CARGERGPRSTDTQYF.